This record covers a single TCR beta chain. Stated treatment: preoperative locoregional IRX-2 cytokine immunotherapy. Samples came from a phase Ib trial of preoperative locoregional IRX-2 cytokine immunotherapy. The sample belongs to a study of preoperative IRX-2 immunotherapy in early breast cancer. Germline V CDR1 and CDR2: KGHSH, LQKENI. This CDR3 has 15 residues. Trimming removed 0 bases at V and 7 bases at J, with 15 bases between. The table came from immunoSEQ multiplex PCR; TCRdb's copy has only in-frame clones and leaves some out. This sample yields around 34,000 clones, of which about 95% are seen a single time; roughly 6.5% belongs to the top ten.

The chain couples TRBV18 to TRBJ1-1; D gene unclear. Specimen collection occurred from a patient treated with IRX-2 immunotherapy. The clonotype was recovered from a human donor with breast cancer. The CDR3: CASSPPLNSRGEAFF. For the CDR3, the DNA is TGTGCCAGCTCACCACCTCTGAATAGTCGGGGTGAAGCTTTCTTT.